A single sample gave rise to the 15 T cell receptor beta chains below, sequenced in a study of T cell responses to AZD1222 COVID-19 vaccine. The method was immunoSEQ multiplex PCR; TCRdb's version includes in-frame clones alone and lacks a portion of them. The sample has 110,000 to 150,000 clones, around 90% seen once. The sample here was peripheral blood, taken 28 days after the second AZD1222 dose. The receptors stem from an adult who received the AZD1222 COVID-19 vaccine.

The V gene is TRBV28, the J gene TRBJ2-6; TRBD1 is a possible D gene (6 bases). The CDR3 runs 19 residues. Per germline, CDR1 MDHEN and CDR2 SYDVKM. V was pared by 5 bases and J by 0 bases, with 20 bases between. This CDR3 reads CASSGFTAGQFSGANVLTF. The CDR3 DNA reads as TGTGCCAGCAGTGGATTTACGGCAGGACAGTTCTCTGGGGCCAACGTCCTGACTTTC.

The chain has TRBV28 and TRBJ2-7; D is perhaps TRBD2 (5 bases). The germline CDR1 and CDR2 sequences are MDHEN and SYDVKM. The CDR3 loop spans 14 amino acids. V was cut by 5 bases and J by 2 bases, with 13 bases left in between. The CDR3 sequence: CASSLDTGAYEQYF. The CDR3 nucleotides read TGTGCCAGCAGTCTAGATACCGGGGCCTACGAGCAGTACTTC. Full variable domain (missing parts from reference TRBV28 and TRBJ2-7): DVKVTQSSRYLVKRTGEKVFLECVQDMDHENMFWYRQDPGLGLRLIYFSYDVKMKEKGDIPEGYSVSREKKERFSLILESASTNQTSMYLCASSLDTGAYEQYFGPGTRLTVT.

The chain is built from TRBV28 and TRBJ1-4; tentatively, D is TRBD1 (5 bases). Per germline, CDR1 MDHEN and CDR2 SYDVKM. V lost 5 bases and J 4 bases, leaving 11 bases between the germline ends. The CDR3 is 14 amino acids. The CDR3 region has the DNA TGTGCCAGCAGTCCCGACAGAAATAATGAAAAACTGTTTTTT. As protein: CASSPDRNNEKLFF.

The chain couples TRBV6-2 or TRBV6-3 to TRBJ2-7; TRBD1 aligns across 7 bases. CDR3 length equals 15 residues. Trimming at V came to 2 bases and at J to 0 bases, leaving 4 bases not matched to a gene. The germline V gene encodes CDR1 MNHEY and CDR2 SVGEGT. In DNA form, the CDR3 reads TGTGCCAGCAGTTACGGACAGGATTACTCCTACGAGCAGTACTTC. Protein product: CASSYGQDYSYEQYF.

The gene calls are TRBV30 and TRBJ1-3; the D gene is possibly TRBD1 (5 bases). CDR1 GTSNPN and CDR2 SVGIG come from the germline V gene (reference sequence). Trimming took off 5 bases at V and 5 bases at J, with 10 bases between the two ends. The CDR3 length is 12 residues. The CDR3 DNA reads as TGTGCCTGGGGGACCGATAGAAACACCATATATTTT. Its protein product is CAWGTDRNTIYF.

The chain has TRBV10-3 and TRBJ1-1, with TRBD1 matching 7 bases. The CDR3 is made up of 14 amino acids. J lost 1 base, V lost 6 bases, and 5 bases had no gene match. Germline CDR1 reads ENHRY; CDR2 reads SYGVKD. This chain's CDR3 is CAIRGGDRNTEAFF. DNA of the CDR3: TGTGCCATCAGGGGGGGGGACAGGAACACTGAAGCTTTCTTT.

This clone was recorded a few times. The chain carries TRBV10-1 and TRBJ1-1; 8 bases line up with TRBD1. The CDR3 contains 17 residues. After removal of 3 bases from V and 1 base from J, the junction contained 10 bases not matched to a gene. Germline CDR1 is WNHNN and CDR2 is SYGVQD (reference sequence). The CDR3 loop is CASSESAAGGRNTEAFF. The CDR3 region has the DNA TGCGCCAGCAGTGAAAGTGCGGCAGGGGGCCGGAACACTGAAGCTTTCTTT.

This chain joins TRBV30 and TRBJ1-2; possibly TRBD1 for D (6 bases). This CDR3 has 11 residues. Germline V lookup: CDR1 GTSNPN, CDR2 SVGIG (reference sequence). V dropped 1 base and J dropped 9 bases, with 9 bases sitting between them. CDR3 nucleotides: TGTGCCTGGAGTGAGGGGGGAAGCTACACCTTC. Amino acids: CAWSEGGSYTF.

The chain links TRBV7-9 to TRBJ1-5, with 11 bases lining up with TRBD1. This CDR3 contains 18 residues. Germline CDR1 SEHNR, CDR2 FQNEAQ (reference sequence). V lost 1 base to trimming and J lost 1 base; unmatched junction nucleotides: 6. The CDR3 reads CASSLGTGGMRSNQPQHF. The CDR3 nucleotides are TGTGCCAGCAGCTTAGGGACAGGGGGCATGAGAAGCAATCAGCCCCAGCATTTT.

CDR3 sequence (DNA): TGTGCCAGGTTTGCCGGGACTGGAAACACCATATATTTT. It specifies CARFAGTGNTIYF. This chain connects TRBV19 to TRBJ1-3; D is unclear. Germline lookup yields CDR1 LNHDA and CDR2 SQIVND (reference sequence). This CDR3 region has 13 residues. The V gene lost 9 bases and the J gene lost 2 bases, with 11 bases spanning the gap.

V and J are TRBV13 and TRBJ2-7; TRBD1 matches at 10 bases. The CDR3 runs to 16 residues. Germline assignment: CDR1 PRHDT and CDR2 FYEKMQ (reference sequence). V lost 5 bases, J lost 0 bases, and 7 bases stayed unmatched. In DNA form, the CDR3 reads TGTGCCAGCAGCCTTAGGACAGGGGGGATCTCCTACGAGCAGTACTTC. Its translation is CASSLRTGGISYEQYF. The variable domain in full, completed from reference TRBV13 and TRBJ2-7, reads AAGVIQSPRHLIKEKRETATLKCYPIPRHDTVYWYQQGPGQDPQFLISFYEKMQSDKGSIPDRFSAQQFSDYHSELNMSSLELGDSALYFCASSLRTGGISYEQYFGPGTRLTVT.

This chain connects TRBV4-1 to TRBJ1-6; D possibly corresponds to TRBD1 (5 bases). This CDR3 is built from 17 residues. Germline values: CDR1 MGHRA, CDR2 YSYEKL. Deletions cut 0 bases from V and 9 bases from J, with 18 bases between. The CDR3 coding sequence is TGCGCCAGCAGCCAAGAGTCGGGGTACAGGACTACTTCACCCCTCCACTTT. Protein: CASSQESGYRTTSPLHF.

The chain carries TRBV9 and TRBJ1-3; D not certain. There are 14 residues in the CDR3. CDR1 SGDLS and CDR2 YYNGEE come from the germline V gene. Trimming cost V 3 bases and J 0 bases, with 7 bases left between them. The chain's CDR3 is CASSDRSSGNTIYF. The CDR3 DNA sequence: TGTGCCAGCAGCGACAGATCCTCTGGAAACACCATATATTTT.

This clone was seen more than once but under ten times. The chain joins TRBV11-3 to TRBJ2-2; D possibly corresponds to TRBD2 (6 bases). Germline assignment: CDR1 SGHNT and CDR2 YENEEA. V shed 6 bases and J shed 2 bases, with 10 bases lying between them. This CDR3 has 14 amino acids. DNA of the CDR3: TGTGCCAGCAGGCGGGACCAAAACACCGGGGAGCTGTTTTTT. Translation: CASRRDQNTGELFF.

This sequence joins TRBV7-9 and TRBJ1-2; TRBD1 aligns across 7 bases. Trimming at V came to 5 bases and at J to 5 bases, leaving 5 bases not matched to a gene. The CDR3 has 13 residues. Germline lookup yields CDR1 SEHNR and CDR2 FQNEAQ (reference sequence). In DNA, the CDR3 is TGTGCCAGCAGCCTCGGGACAGTATATGGCTACACCTTC. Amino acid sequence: CASSLGTVYGYTF.